This T cell receptor beta chain was documented in a study of shared clonotypes between healthy human individuals. Whole-study findings and limits: The study found lower generation probabilities in non-shared clonotypes than in those shared by all four donors. Richness estimates generally favored naive over memory subsets.

Turning to this clone: Its target is not known.

Some clones are missing from TCRdb's copy, which holds only in-frame ones; the method was immunoSEQ multiplex PCR. The top ten clones hold 0.13% of a sample with some 2,000,000 clones, 95% of them seen once. V was clipped by 0 bases and J by 4 bases, with 21 bases between them. CDR3 size: 18 residues. Germline V gene lookup returns CDR1 MGHRA and CDR2 YSYEKL. Each of the donors was a healthy adult who was HIV-negative and had not had a recent acute infection or vaccination. The study separated CD4+ cells into CD45RA+ naive and CD45RA-negative memory subsets. The sequenced material came from naive CD4+ T cells sorted from blood. Subset noted: CD45RA+ positively selected. The receptor comes from a man younger than 35 in good health. The genes are TRBV4-1 and TRBJ2-5; tentative D call: TRBD1 (6 bases). CDR3 protein: CASSQDPLPLRTVETQYF. The CDR3 DNA reads TGCGCCAGCAGCCAAGATCCCCTCCCGTTAAGGACAGTAGAGACCCAGTACTTC.